These T cell receptor beta chains were read from a single sample in a study of spatial heterogeneity in lung cancer. TCRdb analysed the 5' RACE reads with MiXCR anew, one entry per CDR3 protein. Among 18,000 or so distinct CDR3 sequences, 5.5% to 6% were seen once, and the ten largest hold about a tenth. This sample comprised lung tumor tissue, obtained at surgery. All receptors come from a female donor with early-stage non-small cell lung cancer. Each CDR3 is given with its conserved first and last residue. A D gene is named only where the DNA matches it firmly. Not every row has a clone size; where given, it reads once, few, many or a size class.

D gene: -; clone size: many; V gene: TRBV20-1; J gene: TRBJ2-3; CDR3 DNA: TGCAGTGCTAGTTTAGCGAGCACAGATACGCAGTATTTT; CDR3 protein: CSASLASTDTQYF
D gene: -; clone size: few; V gene: TRBV6-1; J gene: TRBJ1-1; CDR3 DNA: TGTGCCAGCAGTGTCAGAGATAACACTGAAGCTTTCTTT; CDR3 protein: CASSVRDNTEAFF
D gene: TRBD2; clone size: -; V gene: TRBV3-1; J gene: TRBJ2-7; CDR3 DNA: TGTGCCAGCAGCCAAGAGGTCAAGAGGGAGGGAAGTGAGCAGTACTTC; CDR3 protein: CASSQEVKREGSEQYF
D gene: -; clone size: many; V gene: TRBV11-2; J gene: TRBJ2-4; CDR3 DNA: TGTGCCAGCAGCTTAGCCAGGGGCGGCATTCAGTACTTC; CDR3 protein: CASSLARGGIQYF
D gene: TRBD1; clone size: many; V gene: TRBV5-1; J gene: TRBJ2-7; CDR3 DNA: TGCGCCAGCAGCCTTGCCGGGACAGGGGGCAGTGAGCAGTACTTC; CDR3 protein: CASSLAGTGGSEQYF
D gene: TRBD2; clone size: many; V gene: TRBV2; J gene: TRBJ2-5; CDR3 DNA: TGTGCCAGCAGTGAAACACTAGCGGCTGGAACAGGAGAGACCCAGTACTTC; CDR3 protein: CASSETLAAGTGETQYF
D gene: TRBD1; clone size: many; V gene: TRBV20-1; J gene: TRBJ2-7; CDR3 DNA: TGCAGTGCAAGGGACAGGGTAAGCGAGCAGTACTTC; CDR3 protein: CSARDRVSEQYF
D gene: -; clone size: few; V gene: TRBV7-9; J gene: TRBJ1-2; CDR3 DNA: TGTGCCAGCAGCGTTGACAGTTATGGCTACACCTTC; CDR3 protein: CASSVDSYGYTF
D gene: -; clone size: few; V gene: TRBV20-1; J gene: TRBJ2-7; CDR3 DNA: TGCAGTGCTAGAGACCAGGGTAGATTGGACGAGCAGTACTTC; CDR3 protein: CSARDQGRLDEQYF
D gene: TRBD1; clone size: many; V gene: TRBV20-1; J gene: TRBJ2-7; CDR3 DNA: TGCAGTGCTAGATCGGACAGGGTCCCCAACGAGCAGTACTTC; CDR3 protein: CSARSDRVPNEQYF
D gene: TRBD2; clone size: many; V gene: TRBV29-1; J gene: TRBJ2-3; CDR3 DNA: TGCAGCGTTTTGGGACTAGCGGAGCTCACAGATACGCAGTATTTT; CDR3 protein: CSVLGLAELTDTQYF
D gene: -; clone size: many; V gene: TRBV20-1; J gene: TRBJ2-1; CDR3 DNA: TGCAGTGCTAGAGATTATGACAGACCTAATGAGCAGTTCTTC; CDR3 protein: CSARDYDRPNEQFF
D gene: TRBD2; clone size: -; V gene: TRBV20-1; J gene: TRBJ2-7; CDR3 DNA: TGCAGTGCTAGAGATCTCCGGACTAGCGGGAAGTCTAGCGAGCAGTACTTC; CDR3 protein: CSARDLRTSGKSSEQYF
D gene: TRBD1; clone size: -; V gene: TRBV12-3/TRBV12-4; J gene: TRBJ2-2; CDR3 DNA: TGTGCCAGCACTCCGGGACAGGTGGACACCGGGGAGCTGTTTTTT; CDR3 protein: CASTPGQVDTGELFF
D gene: -; clone size: many; V gene: TRBV18; J gene: TRBJ2-5; CDR3 DNA: TGTGCCAGCTCACCCCCGAGTGAAGAGACCCAGTACTTC; CDR3 protein: CASSPPSEETQYF
D gene: -; clone size: few; V gene: TRBV20-1; J gene: TRBJ1-4; CDR3 DNA: TGCAGTGCTCCGCTTGGGGGGAGTGAAAAACTGTTTTTT; CDR3 protein: CSAPLGGSEKLFF
D gene: -; clone size: many; V gene: TRBV28; J gene: TRBJ1-2; CDR3 DNA: TGTGCCAGCAGTTTTGGGGGTTATGGCTACACCTTC; CDR3 protein: CASSFGGYGYTF
D gene: -; clone size: few; V gene: TRBV7-8; J gene: TRBJ2-7; CDR3 DNA: TGTGCCAGCAGCTACCGGGCACTGAGCTCCTACGAGCAGTACTTC; CDR3 protein: CASSYRALSSYEQYF
D gene: -; clone size: many; V gene: TRBV27; J gene: TRBJ1-5; CDR3 DNA: TGTGCCAGCAAACCACAGGTGAATAGCAATCAGCCCCAGCATTTT; CDR3 protein: CASKPQVNSNQPQHF
D gene: TRBD1; clone size: many; V gene: TRBV2; J gene: TRBJ1-5; CDR3 DNA: TGTGCCAGCAGCGGGACAGGGGGCAATCAGCCCCAGCATTTT; CDR3 protein: CASSGTGGNQPQHF
D gene: -; clone size: many; V gene: TRBV7-9; J gene: TRBJ2-7; CDR3 DNA: TGTGCCAGCAGCCTCGTAGGCCGGTACGAGCAGTACTTC; CDR3 protein: CASSLVGRYEQYF
D gene: -; clone size: medium-sized; V gene: TRBV29-1; J gene: TRBJ2-6; CDR3 DNA: TGCAGCGTTTTCCGGGACACAGACTCTGGGGCCAACGTCCTGACTTTC; CDR3 protein: CSVFRDTDSGANVLTF
D gene: -; clone size: many; V gene: TRBV28; J gene: TRBJ1-5; CDR3 DNA: TGTGCCAGCAGGCCGGGACCCAATCAGCCCCAGCATTTT; CDR3 protein: CASRPGPNQPQHF
D gene: -; clone size: many; V gene: TRBV2; J gene: TRBJ2-1; CDR3 DNA: TGTGCCAGCTGTACGACCAATGAGCAGTTCTTC; CDR3 protein: CASCTTNEQFF
D gene: TRBD2; clone size: many; V gene: TRBV23-1; J gene: TRBJ2-5; CDR3 DNA: TGCGCCAGCAGTCAAGGGGCGCTAGCGGGAGGGCCGGGAGAGACCCAGTACTTC; CDR3 protein: CASSQGALAGGPGETQYF
D gene: TRBD2; clone size: many; V gene: TRBV28; J gene: TRBJ2-3; CDR3 DNA: TGTGCCAGCAGTTTCCCCAACCCCGGGAGGGAGGCGGATACGCAGTATTTT; CDR3 protein: CASSFPNPGREADTQYF
D gene: TRBD2; clone size: many; V gene: TRBV9; J gene: TRBJ2-5; CDR3 DNA: TGTGCCAGCAGCCCAAGGACTAGCTCCCCAGAGACCCAGTACTTC; CDR3 protein: CASSPRTSSPETQYF
D gene: -; clone size: many; V gene: TRBV7-2; J gene: TRBJ1-1; CDR3 DNA: TGTGCCAGCGGGGCTGAAGCTTTCTTT; CDR3 protein: CASGAEAFF
D gene: -; clone size: many; V gene: TRBV18; J gene: TRBJ1-1; CDR3 DNA: TGTGCCAGTGTCACCCTTATGAACACTGAAGCTTTCTTT; CDR3 protein: CASVTLMNTEAFF
D gene: TRBD1; clone size: medium-sized; V gene: TRBV4-2; J gene: TRBJ2-2; CDR3 DNA: TGTGCCAGCAGCCAAGAGCCAACAGGGGTTGGCGGGGAGCTGTTTTTT; CDR3 protein: CASSQEPTGVGGELFF
D gene: -; clone size: few; V gene: TRBV27; J gene: TRBJ1-2; CDR3 DNA: TGTGCCAGCAGCCTGAGCTCATCCTATGGCTACACCTTC; CDR3 protein: CASSLSSSYGYTF
D gene: -; clone size: many; V gene: TRBV7-9; J gene: TRBJ1-2; CDR3 DNA: TGTGCCAGCAGCTTGGCCTTGAAGGACCGATTAGACTACACCTTC; CDR3 protein: CASSLALKDRLDYTF
D gene: TRBD1; clone size: many; V gene: TRBV5-1; J gene: TRBJ1-3; CDR3 DNA: TGCGCCAGCAGCTTGGAGACAGGGTTATTCGGAAACACCATATATTTT; CDR3 protein: CASSLETGLFGNTIYF
D gene: TRBD1; clone size: -; V gene: TRBV7-8; J gene: TRBJ2-5; CDR3 DNA: TGTGCCAGCAGCGGGAGGGACAGGGTGTTGAAGACCCAGTACTTC; CDR3 protein: CASSGRDRVLKTQYF
D gene: TRBD2; clone size: many; V gene: TRBV6-2/TRBV6-3; J gene: TRBJ2-2; CDR3 DNA: TGTGCCAGCAGTTACGAGGCGGGAGGTGTCACCGGGGAGCTGTTTTTT; CDR3 protein: CASSYEAGGVTGELFF
D gene: -; clone size: many; V gene: TRBV30; J gene: TRBJ2-7; CDR3 DNA: TGTGCCTGGAGTGTAAGAGGGGGTCAGTACTTC; CDR3 protein: CAWSVRGGQYF
D gene: -; clone size: -; V gene: TRBV24-1; J gene: TRBJ2-1; CDR3 DNA: TGTGCCACCAGTGATTTCGCCGGGCGCGGTCTCAATGAGCAGTTCTTC; CDR3 protein: CATSDFAGRGLNEQFF
D gene: TRBD2; clone size: -; V gene: TRBV20-1; J gene: TRBJ2-1; CDR3 DNA: TGCAGTGCTAGAAATACTAGCGGGACTTACAATGAGCAGTTCTTC; CDR3 protein: CSARNTSGTYNEQFF
D gene: -; clone size: few; V gene: TRBV3-1; J gene: TRBJ2-5; CDR3 DNA: TGTGCCGTCGCGGGCTCTGGGACCCAGTACTTC; CDR3 protein: CAVAGSGTQYF
D gene: -; clone size: many; V gene: TRBV7-9; J gene: TRBJ2-5; CDR3 DNA: TGTGCCAGCAGCACCCGGGGGCCCGAGACCCAGTACTTC; CDR3 protein: CASSTRGPETQYF
D gene: -; clone size: many; V gene: TRBV18; J gene: TRBJ1-3; CDR3 DNA: TGTGCCAGCTCACCGGACACTCGAAACACCATATATTTT; CDR3 protein: CASSPDTRNTIYF
D gene: -; clone size: many; V gene: TRBV18; J gene: TRBJ2-7; CDR3 DNA: TGTGCCAGCTCACCACCGGGGTCCTACGAGCAGTACTTC; CDR3 protein: CASSPPGSYEQYF